The text below deals with one T cell receptor beta chain. In its sample, this clonotype was seen once. Its antigen is still unknown. No base quality values were provided; no much bigger clone lies one nucleotide off. Support from one read is weak. This entry comes from a study of CD8+CD57+ T cells in acquired aplastic anemia (dated by TCRdb to between 2017 and 2018). For context, the study as a whole: DNA extracted from sorted CD4+ and CD8+ cells had a mean of about 3.2 ug, with a range of about 0.18 to 27.4 ug. A CD8+CD57+ expansion meant a frequency higher than the mean frequency seen in healthy subjects.

Trimming at the junction amounts to 1 base on V and 1 base on J, and the germline ends lie 13 bases apart. The germline V gene (reference sequence) provides CDR1 LNHDA and CDR2 SQIVND. Including cysteine and phenylalanine, the CDR3 has 16 amino acids. CDR3 DNA only is kept here, 48 bases in frame from base 1. The patients picked for sequencing were ones in whom flow cytometry had shown an expansion of CD8+CD57+ cells. Severe acquired aplastic anemia was diagnosed in all patients according to International Study of Aplastic Anemia and Agranulocytosis and Camitta criteria. No patient had received any therapy when blood was sampled. In this study, sorted CD4+ and CD8+ T cells from the blood of healthy subjects and of severe aplastic anemia patients had their TCR repertoires deep-sequenced. In the USA, patient enrollment took place under clinicaltrials.gov protocols 00001620, 01623167, 00001397, 00071045, 00081523 and 00961064. Ficoll-Paque density gradient centrifugation was used to isolate peripheral blood mononuclear cells. Before DNA extraction, CD4+ and CD8+ T cells were sorted with FACS or magnetic beads.

Genomic DNA served as template for TCR beta VDJ combination and CDR3 sequence profiling. An Illumina HiSeq 2000 was used for TCR repertoire sequencing. In the source study's methods: TRBV/TRBJ rearrangement plots, CDR3 size and DJ length profiles, and Simpson's diversity index were used to evaluate the repertoires. The most abundant DNA sequence in the deep sequencing data was taken as the immunodominant clone. CDR3 amino acid sequences were checked for sharing between subjects and were compared against published repertoires and the VDJdb database. Starting from the raw public reads, TCRdb applied fastp trimming at Q25, assembled clones with MiXCR and retained in-frame beta chains. One record per CDR3 amino acid sequence lists the most common genes and DNA. The authors' filters were not applied to this entry. Recorded for this sample are about 240,000 distinct CDR3 sequences; around 45% of them occurred a single time. The ten top clones hold approximately 7.8% of the sample.

General findings and caveats noted by the study authors: Between patients and healthy controls, no significant difference in CD8+ Simpson's diversity was found (P=0.060). About 30 CD8+ CDR3 sequences were found to be shared between patients and controls, but these sequences appeared to be highly expressed in patients and within the immunodominant clones of the patients.

Sequences were obtained from sorted CD4+, CD8+, or CD8+CD57+ T cells (not recorded which) from PBMCs. The clonotype originates from a human donor with aplastic anemia. This chain joins TRBV19 to TRBJ1-1, with TRBD1 tentatively as D gene (5 bases match). The DNA sequence reads TGTGCCAGTAGTATAGTTGGGGCAGGTGGGAACACTGAAGCTTTCTTT. It encodes CASSIVGAGGNTEAFF.